This T cell receptor beta chain was identified in a study of blood T cell repertoires in COVID-19. Enrollment of patients from Seattle took place during active infection, with longitudinal follow-up. In the original analysis: For nucleated cells, counts were estimated from reference gene primer amplification. TCRdb's copy holds only in-frame clones and misses some; the assay was immunoSEQ multiplex PCR. The DNA gave D and trimming, while V, J and clone size come from that table. The profile shows about 500,000 clones, roughly 87% of them singletons. Trimming took 1 base from V and 0 from J; bases not matched to a gene: 4. The length of the CDR3 is 16 residues. CDR1 is MGHRA and CDR2 is YSYEKL in the germline V gene.

The TCR comes from a man between 18 and 29 years old with COVID-19, enrolled during active disease. This chain uses TRBV4-1 with TRBJ2-7, with TRBD1 identical over 9 bases. The sample comprised peripheral blood. The DNA for the CDR3 is TGCGCCAGCAGCCAAGGGACAGGGGCTAGCTCCTACGAGCAGTACTTC. The encoded protein is CASSQGTGASSYEQYF.